The subject of this entry is one TCR beta chain. Its matching antigen is unknown. The conserved final phenylalanine or tryptophan is absent from the CDR3, which likely points to a read error. CDR1 and CDR2 (germline): LNHDA, SQIVND (reference sequence). Trimming left V 3 bases short and J 0 bases short, with 8 bases between. This CDR3 has 15 residues. Previously published methods and listed TCR primers were used for the bulk TCR libraries. TCRdb reprocessed the PCR reads via MiXCR and lists one record per CDR3 protein. The repertoire holds 300,000 to 400,000 distinct CDR3 sequences, about a fifth seen once, with approximately 0.84% in the top ten. The data were taken from a study of molecular identifiers for immune sequencing clone quantification. Findings of the study overall: Identical TCR molecules that share a barcode could lead to an underestimation of highly expanded clone sizes. Single-cell amounts of spiked Jurkat TCR RNA were reportedly detectable among over 750,000 naive cells.

The chain joins TRBV19 to TRBJ1-4; no firm D call. The origin of this receptor is a human donor in good health. Some libraries in this study had Jurkat cell RNA spiked in. Sequenced: naive CD8+ T cells from blood, with Jurkat cell RNA spiked in. Subset given: FACS-sorted CD8+CD4-CCR7+CD45RA+ naive T cells. The CDR3 here is CASSIGPATNEKLFL. As DNA, the CDR3 is TGTGCCAGTAGTATTGGGCCTGCAACTAATGAAAAACTGTTTTTG.